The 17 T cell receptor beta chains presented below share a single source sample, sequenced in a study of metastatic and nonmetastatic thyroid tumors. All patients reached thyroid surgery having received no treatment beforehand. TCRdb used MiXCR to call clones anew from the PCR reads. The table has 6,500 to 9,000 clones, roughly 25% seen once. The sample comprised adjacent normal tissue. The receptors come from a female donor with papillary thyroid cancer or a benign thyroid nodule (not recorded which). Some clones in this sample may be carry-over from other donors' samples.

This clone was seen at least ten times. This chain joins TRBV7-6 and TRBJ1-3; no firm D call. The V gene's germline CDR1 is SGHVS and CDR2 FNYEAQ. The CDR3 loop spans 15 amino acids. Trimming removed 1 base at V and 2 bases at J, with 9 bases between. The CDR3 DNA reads TGTGCCAGCAGCTTAGTCACGCCGCCTGGAAACACCATATATTTT. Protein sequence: CASSLVTPPGNTIYF.

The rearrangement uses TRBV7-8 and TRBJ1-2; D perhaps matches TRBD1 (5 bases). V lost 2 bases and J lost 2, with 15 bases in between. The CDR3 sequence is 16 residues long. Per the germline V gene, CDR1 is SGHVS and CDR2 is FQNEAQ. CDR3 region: CASSLKYRRDNYGYTF. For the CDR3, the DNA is TGTGCCAGCAGCTTAAAATACCGTCGGGACAACTATGGCTACACCTTC.

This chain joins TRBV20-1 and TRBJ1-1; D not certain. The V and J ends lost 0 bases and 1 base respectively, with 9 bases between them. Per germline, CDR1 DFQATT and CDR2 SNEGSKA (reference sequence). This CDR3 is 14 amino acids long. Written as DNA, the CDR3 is TGCAGTGCTAGAGATGACCCCCAGAACACTGAAGCTTTCTTT. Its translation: CSARDDPQNTEAFF.

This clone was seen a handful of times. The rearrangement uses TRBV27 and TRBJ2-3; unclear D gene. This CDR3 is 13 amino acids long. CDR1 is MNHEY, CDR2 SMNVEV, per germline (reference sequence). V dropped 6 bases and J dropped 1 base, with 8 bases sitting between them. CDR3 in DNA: TGTGCCAGCAGCAGGACCCGCACAGATACGCAGTATTTT. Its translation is CASSRTRTDTQYF.

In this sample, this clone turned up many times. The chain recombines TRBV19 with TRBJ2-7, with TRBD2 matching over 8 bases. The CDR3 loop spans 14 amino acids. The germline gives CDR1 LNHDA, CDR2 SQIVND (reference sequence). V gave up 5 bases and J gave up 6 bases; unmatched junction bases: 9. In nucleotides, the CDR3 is TGTGCCAGTAGTTCGGGGACTAGTTTCAGCGAGCAGTACTTC. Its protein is CASSSGTSFSEQYF.

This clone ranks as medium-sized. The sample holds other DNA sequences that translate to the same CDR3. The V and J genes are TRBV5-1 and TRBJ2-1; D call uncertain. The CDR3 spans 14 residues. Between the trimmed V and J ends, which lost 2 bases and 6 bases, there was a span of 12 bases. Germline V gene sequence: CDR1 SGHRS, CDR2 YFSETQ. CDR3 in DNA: TGCGCCAGCAGCTTCAAGTTGTTCAGCAATGAGCAGTTCTTC. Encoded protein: CASSFKLFSNEQFF.

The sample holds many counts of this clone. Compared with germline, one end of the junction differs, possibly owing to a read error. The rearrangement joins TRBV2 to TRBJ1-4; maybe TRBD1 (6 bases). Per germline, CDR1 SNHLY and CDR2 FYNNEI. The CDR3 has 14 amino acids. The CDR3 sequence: CASSFQGTNGKLFF. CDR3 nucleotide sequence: TGTGCCAGCAGTTTTCAGGGGACTAATGGAAAACTGTTTTTT.

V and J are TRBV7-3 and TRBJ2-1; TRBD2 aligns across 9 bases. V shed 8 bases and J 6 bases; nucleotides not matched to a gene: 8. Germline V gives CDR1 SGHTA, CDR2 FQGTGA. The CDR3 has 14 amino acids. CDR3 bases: TGTGCCAGCGCACTACTAGCGGGTAGCAATGAGCAGTTCTTC. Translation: CASALLAGSNEQFF.

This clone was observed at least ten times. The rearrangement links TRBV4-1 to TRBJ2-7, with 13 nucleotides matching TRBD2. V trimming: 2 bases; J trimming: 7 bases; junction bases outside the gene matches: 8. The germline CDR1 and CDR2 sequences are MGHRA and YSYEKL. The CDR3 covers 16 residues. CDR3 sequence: CASSQLWTSGSREQYF. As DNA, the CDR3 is TGCGCCAGCAGCCAATTATGGACTAGCGGGAGCAGAGAGCAGTACTTC.

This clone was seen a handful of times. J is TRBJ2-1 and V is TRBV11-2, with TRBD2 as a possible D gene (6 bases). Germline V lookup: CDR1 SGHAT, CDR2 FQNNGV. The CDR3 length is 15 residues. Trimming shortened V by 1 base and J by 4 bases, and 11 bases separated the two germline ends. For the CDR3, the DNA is TGTGCCAGCAGCTTAGGCGGGGCAAATTACAATGAGCAGTTCTTC. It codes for CASSLGGANYNEQFF.

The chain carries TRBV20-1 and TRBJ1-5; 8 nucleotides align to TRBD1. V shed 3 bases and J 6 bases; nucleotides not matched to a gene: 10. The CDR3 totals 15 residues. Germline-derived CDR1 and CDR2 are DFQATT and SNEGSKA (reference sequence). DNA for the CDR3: TGCAGTGCTAGCGACAGGGGAAGCGTTAGTCAGCCCCAGCATTTT. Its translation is CSASDRGSVSQPQHF.

In DNA form, the CDR3 reads TGTGCCAGCAGTTTAGGACGGAAATACGAGCAGTACTTC. Its protein product is CASSLGRKYEQYF. The J gene is TRBJ2-7, the V gene TRBV28; no definite D call. Germline CDR1 and CDR2: MDHEN and SYDVKM. The CDR3 sequence is 13 residues long. With 2 bases removed from V and 4 bases from J, the gap between germline ends came to 9 bases.

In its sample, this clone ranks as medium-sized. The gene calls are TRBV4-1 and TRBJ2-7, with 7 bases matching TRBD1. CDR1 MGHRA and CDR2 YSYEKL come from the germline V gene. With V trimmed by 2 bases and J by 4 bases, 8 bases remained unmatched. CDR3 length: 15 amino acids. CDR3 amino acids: CASSQTDREGYEQYF. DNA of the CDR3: TGCGCCAGCAGCCAAACTGACAGGGAAGGGTACGAGCAGTACTTC.

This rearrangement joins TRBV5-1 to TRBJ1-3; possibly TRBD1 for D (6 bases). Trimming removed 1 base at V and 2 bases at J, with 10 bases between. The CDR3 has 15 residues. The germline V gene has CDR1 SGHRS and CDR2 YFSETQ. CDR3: CASSLQGPAGNTIYF. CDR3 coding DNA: TGCGCCAGCAGCTTGCAGGGGCCGGCTGGAAACACCATATATTTT. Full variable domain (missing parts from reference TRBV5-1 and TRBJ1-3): KAGVTQTPRYLIKTRGQQVTLSCSPISGHRSVSWYQQTPGQGLQFLFEYFSETQRNKGNFPGRFSGRQFSNSRSEMNVSTLELGDSALYLCASSLQGPAGNTIYFGEGSWLTVV.

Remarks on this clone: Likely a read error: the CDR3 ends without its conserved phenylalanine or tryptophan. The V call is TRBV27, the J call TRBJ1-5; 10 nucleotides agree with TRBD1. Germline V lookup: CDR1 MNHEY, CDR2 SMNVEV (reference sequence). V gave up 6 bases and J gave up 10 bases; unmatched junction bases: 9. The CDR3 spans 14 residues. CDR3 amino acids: CASRAGQGFHPQHC. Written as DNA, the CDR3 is TGTGCCAGCAGAGCGGGACAGGGGTTTCATCCCCAGCATTGT.

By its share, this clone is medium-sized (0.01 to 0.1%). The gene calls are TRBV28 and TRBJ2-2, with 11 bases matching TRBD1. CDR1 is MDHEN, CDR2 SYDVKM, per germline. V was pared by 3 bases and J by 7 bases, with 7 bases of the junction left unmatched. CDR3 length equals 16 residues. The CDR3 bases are TGTGCCAGCAGTTTCCCCCGGACAGGGGGCGGCGGGGAGCTGTTTTTT. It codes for CASSFPRTGGGGELFF.

The CDR3 DNA follows: TGTGCCAGCAGCCCGCGACCATTACCCTACGGCGAGCAGTACTTC. Amino acids: CASSPRPLPYGEQYF. The chain uses TRBV11-2 and TRBJ2-7; D gene ambiguous. CDR3 length: 15 amino acids. The germline V gene encodes CDR1 SGHAT and CDR2 FQNNGV. Trimming pared 5 bases from V and 6 bases from J, leaving 20 bases between.